Listed below are T cell receptor beta chains from one sample, sequenced in a study of T cells after posttransplantation cyclophosphamide. TCRdb's copy holds only in-frame clones and misses some; the assay was immunoSEQ multiplex PCR. The sample contains around 5,700 clones, none occurring once; roughly 25% lies in the top ten. Sample: PBMCs, taken around 380 days after allogeneic stem cell transplant with posttransplant cyclophosphamide. These receptors all stem from a male patient aged 60-70 years who received an allogeneic stem cell transplant from a related donor, was CMV-positive, and had acute GVHD only. Some T cells may have originated in the graft donor. Each CDR3 is given without its conserved first and last residue. D genes are given only for firm matches. Size values are once, few and many counts, or a class for expanded clones, and some rows have none.

many | NA | TRBV6-1 | 12 | ASRQGRDTGELF
many | TRBD2 | TRBV6-7 | 13 | ASSYSGGRSIEQF
many | NA | TRBV9 | 14 | ASSVEGGRYYNEQF
many | NA | TRBV18 | 11 | ASKGVESYGYT
many | NA | TRBV19 | 13 | ASSMGTRSGYGYT
medium-sized | NA | TRBV19 | 10 | ASSPTGTEAF
medium-sized | TRBD1 | TRBV7-3 | 12 | ASSPGTGDNEQF
many | NA | TRBV9 | 13 | ASSVGSGEGEKLF
few | TRBD2 | TRBV7-8 | 15 | ASSSQDSGRPTDTQY
many | TRBD2 | TRBV5-4 | 15 | ASSLVLAGAVDNEQF
many | TRBD2 | TRBV5-1 | 13 | ASSHTSVSYNEQF
medium-sized | TRBD2 | TRBV4-2 | 13 | ASSQDGLGAYEQY
many | NA | TRBV6-1 | 12 | ASRRQYLNQPQH
medium-sized | NA | TRBV12-5 | 13 | ASGLRPGSTDTQY
many | NA | TRBV10-3 | 13 | AISENSLSYNEQF
many | TRBD1 | TRBV19 | 11 | ASSPGGAETQY
many | TRBD2 | TRBV7-2 | 13 | ASSRILAGGRELF
many | NA | TRBV2 | 14 | ASSSTQGHLNQPQH
many | TRBD1 | TRBV6-1 | 13 | ASSETGGLNYGYT
many | NA | TRBV6-5 | 9 | ASSAGYEQY
many | TRBD2 | TRBV30 | 12 | AGAGLITYNEQF
many | NA | TRBV9 | 13 | ASSVGSRWEETQY
many | TRBD2 | TRBV7-7 | 11 | ASSPNGGSEQF
many | NA | TRBV9 | 13 | ASSVAGQTNTEAF
many | TRBD1 | TRBV7-9 | 11 | AIWDRMNTEAF
NA | TRBD1 | TRBV5-1 | 15 | ASSSGVLRTGGGEQY